The rows below give T cell receptor beta chains drawn from one sample of a study of T cells in Graves' hyperthyroidism and ophthalmopathy. TCRdb independently ran MiXCR on the multiplex PCR reads; one entry per CDR3 protein. The sample records approximately 380,000 distinct CDR3 sequences, approximately 19% being singletons. The source material was blood. These receptors came from a young woman with Graves' hyperthyroidism. The CDR3 runs from the conserved cysteine through the conserved F or W. The order of the fields is J gene, V gene, clone size, D gene, CDR3 length, CDR3 DNA, CDR3 protein. A D gene is named only where the DNA matches it firmly. Where a row states a size, it is once, few, many or the class of an expanded clone; other rows omit it.

TRBJ1-2 | TRBV12-3/TRBV12-4 | many | . | 13 | TGTGCCAGCAGCCCGACTTCTAACTATGGCTACACCTTC | CASSPTSNYGYTF
TRBJ2-7 | TRBV7-6 | many | TRBD1 | 15 | TGTGCCAGCAGCGCCGACAGGGGGAAGTCCTACGAGCAGTACTTC | CASSADRGKSYEQYF
TRBJ2-7 | TRBV6-5 | many | TRBD1 | 14 | TGTGCCAGCAGTACTGGGACAGGGAAAGGCGAGCAGTACTTC | CASSTGTGKGEQYF
TRBJ1-5 | TRBV6-1 | many | . | 16 | TGTGCCAGCAGTGAAGCTCCCAGGCCAATAGATCAGCCCCAGCATTTT | CASSEAPRPIDQPQHF
TRBJ1-1 | TRBV12-3/TRBV12-4 | many | . | 13 | TGTGCCAGCAGCCGAACCGCAGGCACTGAAGCTTTCTTT | CASSRTAGTEAFF
TRBJ2-5 | TRBV12-3/TRBV12-4 | many | . | 12 | TGTGCCAGCGGTAGCCCACAAGAGACCCAGTACTTC | CASGSPQETQYF
TRBJ1-1 | TRBV11-3 | many | . | 15 | TGTGCCAGCAGCTTAGATATCGGCTGGAACACTGAAGCTTTCTTT | CASSLDIGWNTEAFF
TRBJ2-7 | TRBV12-3/TRBV12-4 | . | . | 14 | TGTGCCAGCAGTTTAGACCGTTCCTCCGCCGAGCAGTACTTC | CASSLDRSSAEQYF
TRBJ2-7 | TRBV10-2 | many | . | 14 | TGCGCCAGCAGTGAGTGGGGACCACTCTACGAGCAGTACTTC | CASSEWGPLYEQYF
TRBJ1-1 | TRBV3-1 | . | . | 16 | TGTGCCAGCAGCCGCCACTGGGGGGGTGATTACACTGAAGCTTTCTTT | CASSRHWGGDYTEAFF
TRBJ1-1 | TRBV29-1 | many | . | 10 | TGCAGCGTGGGACTGGCTGAAGCTTTCTTT | CSVGLAEAFF
TRBJ2-7 | TRBV5-1 | many | TRBD2 | 15 | TGCGCCAGCAGCTTGGGTCGGGAGGTCCCCTACGAGCAGTACTTC | CASSLGREVPYEQYF
TRBJ2-2 | TRBV9 | many | TRBD1 | 14 | TGTGCCAGCAGCGTAGCAGGGGGCAAAGGGGAGCTGTTTTTT | CASSVAGGKGELFF
TRBJ2-2 | TRBV6-1 | few | . | 15 | TGTGCCAGCAGAAGAACCGGGACATCGACCGGGGAGCTGTTTTTT | CASRRTGTSTGELFF
TRBJ1-5 | TRBV24-1 | many | . | 16 | TGTGCCACCAGTGATCACCTGGGGGGATACAATCAGCCCCAGCATTTT | CATSDHLGGYNQPQHF
TRBJ1-2 | TRBV6-1 | many | . | 12 | TGTGCCAGCAGTGGGTGGTTATATGGCTACACCTTC | CASSGWLYGYTF
TRBJ1-5 | TRBV27 | many | TRBD1 | 14 | TGTGCCAGCGCGACAGGGGGCGGCAATCAGCCCCAGCATTTT | CASATGGGNQPQHF
TRBJ2-5 | TRBV11-2 | many | . | 13 | TGTGCCAGCAAGGGGCAGGGCGGAGAGACCCAGTACTTC | CASKGQGGETQYF
TRBJ2-5 | TRBV28 | few | . | 13 | TGTGCCAGCAGCAAGGGGGGGGTTGAGACCCAGTACTTC | CASSKGGVETQYF
TRBJ2-7 | TRBV6-2/TRBV6-3 | . | TRBD1 | 14 | TGTGCCAGCAGAAGCCGGGACAGGATCTACGAGCAGTACTTC | CASRSRDRIYEQYF
TRBJ1-2 | TRBV28 | many | TRBD1 | 15 | TGTGCCAGCAGTTCGGACAGGGGTTTGGACTATGGCTACACCTTC | CASSSDRGLDYGYTF
TRBJ2-7 | TRBV27 | many | TRBD1 | 15 | TGTGCCAGCAGTTCCCGGACAGGGGGCGAGGGAGAGCAGTACTTC | CASSSRTGGEGEQYF
TRBJ2-2 | TRBV30 | few | . | 13 | TGTGCCTGGAGACCTTCGACGGCCGGGGAGCTGTTTTTT | CAWRPSTAGELFF
TRBJ1-1 | TRBV12-3/TRBV12-4 | many | TRBD1 | 15 | TGTGCCAGCGGTGATTCCAGGGGGGGAAAGACTGAAGCTTTCTTT | CASGDSRGGKTEAFF
TRBJ2-5 | TRBV6-1 | many | . | 16 | TGTGCCAGCACACGGTTCCAGGGACGCAACCAAGAGACCCAGTACTTC | CASTRFQGRNQETQYF
TRBJ2-2 | TRBV2 | many | . | 15 | TGTGCCAGCAGTGAAGTGTGGACAGCCACCGGGGAGCTGTTTTTT | CASSEVWTATGELFF
TRBJ1-2 | TRBV30 | many | . | 16 | TGTGCCTGGAGTGTGCCGGCCTACGGATTTCACTATGGCTACACCTTC | CAWSVPAYGFHYGYTF
TRBJ1-5 | TRBV2 | many | . | 13 | TGTGCCAGCAGGGGGACAATGAATCAGCCCCAGCATTTT | CASRGTMNQPQHF
TRBJ2-2 | TRBV6-1 | many | . | 16 | TGTGCCAGCAGCCCGATAGGGGACGATAAGGCGGGGGAGCTGTTTTTT | CASSPIGDDKAGELFF
TRBJ1-1 | TRBV7-9 | many | . | 14 | TGTGCCAGCAGCCCCCCGGAAAGGAACACTGAAGCTTTCTTT | CASSPPERNTEAFF
TRBJ2-2 | TRBV6-1 | many | TRBD2 | 18 | TGTGCCAGCAGTGTTGAAGTAGCGGGGGGGCCATACACCGGGGAGCTGTTTTTT | CASSVEVAGGPYTGELFF
TRBJ2-5 | TRBV6-5 | many | . | 16 | TGTGCCAGCAGTTACGCTCTGGATCGGGCGGCCGAGACCCAGTACTTC | CASSYALDRAAETQYF
TRBJ2-5 | TRBV4-1 | many | TRBD1 | 15 | TGCGCCAGCAGCCAAGTGGGACAGGGGTTTGAGACCCAGTACTTC | CASSQVGQGFETQYF
TRBJ1-1 | TRBV20-1 | many | . | 11 | TGCAGTGCTAGGGGTATTTCTATCGCTTTCTTT | CSARGISIAFF
TRBJ2-7 | TRBV19 | many | . | 13 | TGTGCCAGTAGTATAGAACAGTCCTACGAGCAGTACTTC | CASSIEQSYEQYF